A selection of T cell receptor beta chains follows, all from one sample in a study of OX40 agonist ivuxolimab in advanced cancers. Method: immunoSEQ multiplex PCR; TCRdb's copy keeps in-frame clones and lacks some. The sample has under 100,000 clones, 85% to 95% seen once. The source material was CD4+ or CD8+ T cells sorted from blood, sampled in a trial of the OX40 agonist ivuxolimab. All receptors come from an adult with an advanced solid tumor such as melanoma, head and neck, liver or kidney cancer. CDR3s leave out the opening cysteine and the closing phenylalanine or tryptophan. The order of the fields is V gene, J gene, CDR3 protein.

v_call: TRBV7-8
j_call: TRBJ2-5
cdr3_aa: ASETWVQETQY

v_call: TRBV7-9
j_call: TRBJ1-5
cdr3_aa: ASSLGAQPQH

v_call: TRBV7-2
j_call: TRBJ2-7
cdr3_aa: ASSLGLAPLEQY

v_call: TRBV6-5
j_call: TRBJ1-1
cdr3_aa: ASSYSQGGTEAF

v_call: TRBV7-9
j_call: TRBJ2-7
cdr3_aa: ASSDIAGGSYEQY

v_call: TRBV29-1
j_call: TRBJ2-1
cdr3_aa: SVAGGSSYNEQF

v_call: TRBV13
j_call: TRBJ1-6
cdr3_aa: ASSLLGRSYNSPLH

v_call: TRBV5-1
j_call: TRBJ2-7
cdr3_aa: ASSLGQGIDEQY

v_call: TRBV9
j_call: TRBJ2-3
cdr3_aa: ASSVVPEDTQY

v_call: TRBV15
j_call: TRBJ1-1
cdr3_aa: ATSRAQSSEAF

v_call: TRBV4-3
j_call: TRBJ2-6
cdr3_aa: ASSQDTANSGANVLT

v_call: TRBV27
j_call: TRBJ2-1
cdr3_aa: ASSRGLGQF

v_call: TRBV29-1
j_call: TRBJ2-2
cdr3_aa: SGLAPGQGGRGELF

v_call: TRBV2
j_call: TRBJ1-2
cdr3_aa: ATKVGSGYGYT

v_call: TRBV6-5
j_call: TRBJ1-2
cdr3_aa: ASSPTSMGEGYT

v_call: TRBV5-5
j_call: TRBJ2-1
cdr3_aa: ASSEDRGFYNEQF

v_call: TRBV5-1
j_call: TRBJ1-1
cdr3_aa: ASSLGQRNTEAF

v_call: TRBV7-8
j_call: TRBJ2-7
cdr3_aa: ASSWNYEQY

v_call: TRBV5-1
j_call: TRBJ1-1
cdr3_aa: ASSQVGFNTEAF

v_call: TRBV27
j_call: TRBJ1-5
cdr3_aa: ASSLWVNQPQH

v_call: TRBV19
j_call: TRBJ2-7
cdr3_aa: ASSAGTGSYEQY

v_call: TRBV6-6
j_call: TRBJ2-5
cdr3_aa: ASSLLGGGAETQY